This T cell receptor beta chain originates from a study of T cell responses to AZD1222 COVID-19 vaccine. This clone was counted a few times. The analysis combined second doses at about 4 or about 12 weeks. This CDR3 comprises 17 residues. Trimming shortened V by 4 bases and J by 4 bases, and 22 bases separated the two germline ends. Germline loops: CDR1 LNHNV, CDR2 YYDKDF (reference sequence). Method: immunoSEQ multiplex PCR; TCRdb's copy keeps in-frame clones and lacks some. This sample yields about 120,000 clones, of which approximately 86% are seen a single time; approximately 2.6% belongs to the top ten.

This clonotype originated in an adult who received the AZD1222 COVID-19 vaccine. The input for sequencing was peripheral blood, taken 28 days after the second AZD1222 dose. The gene calls are TRBV15 and TRBJ1-2, with a possible D match to TRBD1 (6 bases). CDR3 residues: CATSIRAGAIGLYGYTF. CDR3 sequence (DNA): TGTGCCACCAGCATCCGGGCAGGGGCCATCGGGCTCTATGGCTACACCTTC.